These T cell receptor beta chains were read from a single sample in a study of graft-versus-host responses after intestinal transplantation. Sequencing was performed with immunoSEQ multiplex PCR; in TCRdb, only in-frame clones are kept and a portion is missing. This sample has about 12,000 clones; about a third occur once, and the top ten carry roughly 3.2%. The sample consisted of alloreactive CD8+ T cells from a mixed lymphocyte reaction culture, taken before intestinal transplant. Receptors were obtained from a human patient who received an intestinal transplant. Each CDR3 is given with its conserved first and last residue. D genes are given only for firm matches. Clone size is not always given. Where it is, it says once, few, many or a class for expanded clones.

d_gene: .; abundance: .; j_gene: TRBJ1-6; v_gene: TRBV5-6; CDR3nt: TGTGCCAGCAGCGGACGTCCGGATGATAATTCACCCCTCCACTTT; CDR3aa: CASSGRPDDNSPLHF
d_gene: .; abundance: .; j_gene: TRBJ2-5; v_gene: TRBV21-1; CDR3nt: TGCGCCAGCAGCAAATTAGGACAGGACAGGGGCCGTCTGTACCAAGAGACCCAGTACTTC; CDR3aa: CASSKLGQDRGRLYQETQYF
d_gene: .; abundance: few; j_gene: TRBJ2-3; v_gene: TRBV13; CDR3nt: TGTGCCAGCAGCTTCGGACTGGATCAGAAGGGGGATACGCAGTATTTT; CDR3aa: CASSFGLDQKGDTQYF
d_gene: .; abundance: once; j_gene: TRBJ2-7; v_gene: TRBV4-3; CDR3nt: TGCGCCAGCAGCCAAGATCTAGGGTCTTACGAGCAGTACTTC; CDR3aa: CASSQDLGSYEQYF
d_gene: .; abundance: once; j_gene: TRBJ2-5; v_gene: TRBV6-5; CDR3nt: TGTGCCAGCAGTTACTCGAACGGCGGCCAAGAGACCCAGTACTTC; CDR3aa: CASSYSNGGQETQYF
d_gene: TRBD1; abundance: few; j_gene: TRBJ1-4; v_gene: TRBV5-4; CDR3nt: TGTGCCAGCAGCCAAGCTAACACGCAGGGGGTCGGAAAACTGTTTTTT; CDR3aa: CASSQANTQGVGKLFF
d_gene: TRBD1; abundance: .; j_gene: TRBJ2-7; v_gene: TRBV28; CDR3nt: TGTGCCACGCCGGGACAGGGGATTTACCCTAAGGGTTCCTACGAGCAGTACTTC; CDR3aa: CATPGQGIYPKGSYEQYF
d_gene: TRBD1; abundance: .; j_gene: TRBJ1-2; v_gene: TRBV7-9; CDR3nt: TGTGCCAGCAGCTTTCAGGGGGCGATCTATGGCTACACCTTC; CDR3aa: CASSFQGAIYGYTF
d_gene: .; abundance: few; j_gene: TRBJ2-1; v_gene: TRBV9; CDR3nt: TGTGCCAGCAGCGTAGGGGGGAGCGCCTACAATGAGCAGTTCTTC; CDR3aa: CASSVGGSAYNEQFF
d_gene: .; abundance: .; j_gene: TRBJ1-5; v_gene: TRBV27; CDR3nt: TGTGCCAGCAAATGGGGGATGGCCAATCAGCCCCAGCATTTT; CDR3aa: CASKWGMANQPQHF
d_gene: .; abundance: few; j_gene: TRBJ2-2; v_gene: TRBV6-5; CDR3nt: TGTGCCAGCAGTTCGGACGGGGGAGACACCGGGGAGCTGTTTTTT; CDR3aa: CASSSDGGDTGELFF
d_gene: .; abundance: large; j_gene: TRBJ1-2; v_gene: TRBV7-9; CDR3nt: TGTGCCAGCAGCTTAGGGACGGATAACTATGGCTACACCTTC; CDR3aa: CASSLGTDNYGYTF
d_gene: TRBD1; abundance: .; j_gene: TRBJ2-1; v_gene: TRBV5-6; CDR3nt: TGTGCCAGCAGCTTCGGGACAGGGGGATATGAGCAGTTCTTC; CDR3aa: CASSFGTGGYEQFF
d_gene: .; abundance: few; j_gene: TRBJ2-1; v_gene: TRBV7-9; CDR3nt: TGTGCCAGCAGCTTTCTCCCCTTAGGGGGCAATGAGCAGTTCTTC; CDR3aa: CASSFLPLGGNEQFF